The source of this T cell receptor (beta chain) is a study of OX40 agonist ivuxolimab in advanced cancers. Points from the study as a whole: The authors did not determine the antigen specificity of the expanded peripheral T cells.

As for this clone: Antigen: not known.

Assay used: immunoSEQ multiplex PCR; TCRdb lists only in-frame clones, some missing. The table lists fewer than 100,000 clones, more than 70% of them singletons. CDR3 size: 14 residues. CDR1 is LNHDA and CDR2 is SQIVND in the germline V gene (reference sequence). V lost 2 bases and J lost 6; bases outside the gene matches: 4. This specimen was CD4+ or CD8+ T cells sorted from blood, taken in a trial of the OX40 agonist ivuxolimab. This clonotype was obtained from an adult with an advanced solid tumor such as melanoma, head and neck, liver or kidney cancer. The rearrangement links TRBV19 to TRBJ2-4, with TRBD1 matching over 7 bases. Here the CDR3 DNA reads TGTGCCAGTAGTATATCGGGGACAGCAAACATTCAGTACTTC. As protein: CASSISGTANIQYF. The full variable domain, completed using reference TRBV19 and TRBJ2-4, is DGGITQSPKYLFRKEGQNVTLSCEQNLNHDAMYWYRQDPGQGLRLIYYSQIVNDFQKGDIAEGYSVSREKKESFPLTVTSAQKNPTAFYLCASSISGTANIQYFGAGTRLSVL.